Below, 18 T cell receptor beta chains from the same sample are listed, as sequenced in a study of blood T cell repertoires in COVID-19. TCRdb keeps only in-frame clones here, not all; method: immunoSEQ multiplex PCR. The sample holds about 480,000 clones, 80% to 90% seen once. Sequencing was performed on peripheral blood. Receptors were obtained from a man aged 18 to 35 with COVID-19, enrolled during active disease.

The V and J genes are TRBV7-9 and TRBJ2-1; TRBD1 matches at 10 bases. V dropped 1 base and J dropped 8; count of bases not matched to a gene: 2. Germline assignment: CDR1 SEHNR and CDR2 FQNEAQ (reference sequence). CDR3 size: 14 residues. CDR3 protein: CASSLGDRGHEQFF. The CDR3 DNA is TGTGCCAGCAGCTTAGGAGACAGGGGGCATGAGCAGTTCTTC.

This rearrangement joins TRBV14 to TRBJ1-2, with TRBD1 as a possible D gene (5 bases). The germline gives CDR1 SGHDN, CDR2 FVKESK. CDR3 length: 17 amino acids. Between the trimmed V and J ends, which lost 0 bases and 2 bases, there was a span of 16 bases. In DNA form, the CDR3 reads TGTGCCAGCAGCCAAGATCATAACAGGTTCTTAAACTATGGCTACACCTTC. Protein sequence: CASSQDHNRFLNYGYTF.

This sequence joins TRBV24-1 and TRBJ2-1, with a weak D call TRBD2 (6 bases). Germline CDR1 is KGHDR and CDR2 is SFDVKD. V gave up 5 bases and J gave up 9 bases, with 10 bases separating them. CDR3 size: 12 residues. The CDR3, as DNA: TGTGCCACCAGTGGTCCGGAGGGTGAGCAGTTCTTC. Translating gives CATSGPEGEQFF.

The chain recombines TRBV3-1 (or the pseudogene TRBV3-2) with TRBJ2-1; possible D gene TRBD2, 5 bases. Germline-derived CDR1 and CDR2 are LGHDT and YNNKEL (reference sequence). This CDR3 has 16 residues. Trimming shortened V by 0 bases and J by 5 bases, and 14 bases separated the two germline ends. In DNA form, the CDR3 reads TGTGCCAGCAGCCAAGATCTGGGTCTAGCCGACAATGAGCAGTTCTTC. This gives the protein CASSQDLGLADNEQFF.

V and J are TRBV7-9 and TRBJ1-1; no clear D gene. The V gene's germline CDR1 is SEHNR and CDR2 FQNEAQ (reference sequence). V gave up 7 bases and J gave up 5 bases, with 20 bases separating them. The CDR3 length is 15 residues. The CDR3 DNA sequence: TGTGCCAGCACCCGGGATGGAGGGAGGCGAACTGAAGCTTTCTTT. Amino acids: CASTRDGGRRTEAFF.

The chain carries TRBV24-1 and TRBJ2-7; 13 bases are a match to TRBD2. The J segment lost 5 bases and the V segment lost 4 bases, leaving 10 bases of the junction unmatched. The CDR3 extends over 17 amino acids. The germline V gene encodes CDR1 KGHDR and CDR2 SFDVKD. The CDR3 sequence: CATSDRTSGGRIHEQYF. As DNA, the CDR3 is TGTGCCACCAGTGACCGGACTAGCGGGGGAAGGATCCACGAGCAGTACTTC.

This rearrangement joins TRBV7-9 to TRBJ1-5; 9 positions match TRBD1. The V gene's germline CDR1 is SEHNR and CDR2 FQNEAQ (reference sequence). CDR3 length: 14 amino acids. J was trimmed by 6 bases and V by 5 bases; bases with no gene match: 5. CDR3 region: CASSITGGGQPQHF. In DNA form, the CDR3 reads TGTGCCAGCAGCATTACAGGGGGCGGTCAGCCCCAGCATTTT.

The chain uses TRBV5-1 and TRBJ1-2; TRBD1 matches at 8 bases. This CDR3 is built from 13 residues. Losses at the gene ends were 0 bases for V and 8 bases for J; bases not matched to a gene: 3. Germline assignment: CDR1 SGHRS and CDR2 YFSETQ. As DNA, the CDR3 is TGCGCCAGCAGCTTGGAGACAGGGGACGGCTACACCTTC. It specifies CASSLETGDGYTF.

The chain is built from TRBV5-6 and TRBJ2-7; D perhaps matches TRBD2 (5 bases). The CDR3 has 14 amino acids. V was pared by 3 bases and J by 5 bases, with 15 bases between. From germline, CDR1 is SGHDT and CDR2 YYEEEE. The CDR3 region has the DNA TGTGCCAGCAGCTGGTTACTAGTTTCTGACGAGCAGTACTTC. This translates into CASSWLLVSDEQYF.

This chain uses TRBV7-8 with TRBJ2-5; possibly TRBD2 for D (6 bases). This CDR3 is built from 15 residues. The germline CDR1 and CDR2 sequences are SGHVS and FQNEAQ. Trimming stripped 1 base from V and 0 bases from J, with 9 bases between. CDR3 nucleotide sequence: TGTGCCAGCAGCTTAGTAGCGGTCGACCAAGAGACCCAGTACTTC. Its protein product is CASSLVAVDQETQYF.

This chain joins TRBV19 and TRBJ1-1, with 8 bases aligning to TRBD1. CDR3 length: 14 residues. The junction had 6 bases not matched to a gene; V was cut back by 6 bases and J by 3 bases. CDR1 is LNHDA, CDR2 SQIVND, per germline (reference sequence). This CDR3 reads CASSSGGRDTEAFF. CDR3 in DNA: TGTGCCAGTAGCTCAGGGGGCCGGGACACTGAAGCTTTCTTT.

The rearrangement links TRBV19 to TRBJ2-7; TRBD2 matches 14 bases. V shed 6 bases, J shed 0 bases, and the junction held 4 bases outside the gene matches. Germline CDR1 LNHDA, CDR2 SQIVND (reference sequence). The CDR3 has 16 residues. CDR3 amino acids: CASSLGTSGSSYEQYF. In DNA, the CDR3 is TGTGCCAGTAGCCTTGGGACTAGCGGGAGCTCCTACGAGCAGTACTTC. Based on the CDR3 plus reference TRBV19 and TRBJ2-7, the full variable domain is DGGITQSPKYLFRKEGQNVTLSCEQNLNHDAMYWYRQDPGQGLRLIYYSQIVNDFQKGDIAEGYSVSREKKESFPLTVTSAQKNPTAFYLCASSLGTSGSSYEQYFGPGTRLTVT.

The chain has TRBV9 and TRBJ2-1; 8 bases align to TRBD2. The germline CDR1 and CDR2 sequences are SGDLS and YYNGEE. V lost 3 bases, J lost 0 bases, and 2 bases stayed unmatched. The CDR3 covers 15 residues. Here the CDR3 reads CASSAGGASYNEQFF. CDR3 bases: TGTGCCAGCAGCGCGGGGGGGGCCTCCTACAATGAGCAGTTCTTC.

V gene TRBV29-1 combines with J gene TRBJ2-3, with TRBD1 as a possible D gene (6 bases). The V end lost 5 bases, the J end lost 6 bases, and 12 bases lay between the germline ends. This CDR3 spans 12 amino acids. The germline CDR1 and CDR2 sequences are SQVTM and ANQGSEA. The CDR3 sequence: CSVTDRTDTQYF. The CDR3 coding sequence is TGCAGCGTTACTGACAGGACCGATACGCAGTATTTT.

The rearrangement links TRBV3-1 (or the pseudogene TRBV3-2) to TRBJ2-1, with D possibly TRBD2 on 6 matching bases. Germline CDR1 LGHDT, CDR2 YNNKEL (reference sequence). V shed 1 base and J shed 9 bases, with 16 bases lying between them. The CDR3 has 15 residues. This CDR3 is CASSQGFLGSGEQFF. Written as DNA, the CDR3 is TGTGCCAGCAGCCAAGGGTTTCTCGGGAGCGGTGAGCAGTTCTTC.

V gene TRBV3-1 (or the pseudogene TRBV3-2) combines with J gene TRBJ2-1; maybe TRBD2 (5 bases). The length of the CDR3 is 16 residues. The V and J ends lost 2 bases and 0 bases respectively, with 11 bases between them. The V gene's germline CDR1 is LGHDT and CDR2 YNNKEL (reference sequence). CDR3 protein: CASSQHSEGSYNEQFF. The DNA of the CDR3 is TGTGCCAGCAGCCAACATAGCGAGGGCTCCTACAATGAGCAGTTCTTC.

This sequence joins TRBV5-6 and TRBJ2-3, with D unclear. Trimming took 2 bases from V and 8 from J, leaving 12 bases between them. Germline V lookup: CDR1 SGHDT, CDR2 YYEEEE. The CDR3 runs 13 residues. CDR3 DNA: TGTGCCAGCAGCTTACCAAGAACCGGTACGCAGTATTTT. Its translation is CASSLPRTGTQYF.

The chain has TRBV19 and TRBJ1-1, with D maybe TRBD1 (5 bases). This CDR3 has 13 amino acids. CDR1 is LNHDA and CDR2 is SQIVND in the germline V gene (reference sequence). The V end lost 5 bases, the J end lost 4 bases, and 11 bases lay between the germline ends. The CDR3 nucleotides read TGTGCCAGTAGTTTCCCGACAGCCACTGAAGCTTTCTTT. It encodes CASSFPTATEAFF.